The text below deals with one T cell receptor beta chain. TCRdb ran MiXCR on the RT-PCR reads and lists one entry per CDR3 protein. The data contain about 540,000 distinct CDR3 sequences, less than 25% of them seen just once; the ten biggest clones take up 2.5% to 3%. This sample stems from a study of response to subunit inactivated influenza vaccine. The V gene lost 1 base and the J gene lost 2 bases, with 10 bases spanning the gap. The CDR3 covers 14 residues. Germline assignment: CDR1 DFQATT and CDR2 SNEGSKA (reference sequence). The same sample was also studied in work on T cells expressing NK-cell markers. That report notes: TCR beta cDNA was made by 5'RACE template switching with UMIs.

The gene calls are TRBV20-1 and TRBJ2-3; maybe TRBD1 (5 bases). The clonotype comes from a man in his fifties or sixties who received an inactivated influenza vaccine. The sequenced sample was CD4+ T cells sorted from PBMCs, obtained 11 to 12 days after vaccination. CDR3 loop: CSARARQYTDTQYF. CDR3 DNA sequence: TGCAGTGCTAGAGCAAGACAGTACACAGATACGCAGTATTTT.